This T cell receptor beta chain was identified in a study of CD8 T cells in ankylosing spondylitis. General study points: What appeared characteristic of ankylosing spondylitis blood was a TCR beta motif of 7 or 8 highly homologous variants. As for the disease-linked clones, they showed a CD8+ phenotype and occurred at relatively low frequencies in peripheral blood. Reactive arthritis synovial fluid and blood previously showed some of these motif variants. According to the report, clones linked to the disease were significantly enriched in matched synovial fluid samples taken from ankylosing spondylitis patients.

The length of the CDR3 is 18 residues. V dropped 0 bases and J dropped 0 bases, with 15 bases sitting between them. The germline CDR1 and CDR2 sequences are MNHEY and SVGAGI. This clonotype was counted between two and nine times. The antigen is undetermined. As the method for making TCR beta libraries, quantitative 5'-RACE with molecular barcodes was used. TCRdb reanalysed the 5' RACE reads using MiXCR and keeps one entry per CDR3 protein. The sample shows about 440,000 distinct CDR3 sequences, 15% to 20% of them seen only once. The rearrangement joins TRBV6-5 to TRBJ1-3; D uncertain. This TCR was sampled from a male donor with ankylosing spondylitis. Sequencing was done on a sample of blood, either unsorted or a sorted T cell fraction (not recorded which). In DNA, the CDR3 is TGTGCCAGCAGTTACTCGAGAGGTCGCGTAAACTCTGGAAACACCATATATTTT. This translates into CASSYSRGRVNSGNTIYF.